This TCR beta chain was observed in a study of T cell responses to AZD1222 COVID-19 vaccine. Overall study results and limits: The study identified only six AZD1222 recipients as seropositive at baseline. Spike was spanned by vaccine-associated CD4 TCRs, which were dominant at 160-218 and 743-854. Spike-specific TCR breadth and depth both grew after two AZD1222 doses.

The method was immunoSEQ multiplex PCR; TCRdb's version includes in-frame clones alone and lacks a portion of them. The repertoire includes tens of thousands of clones, about 84% of them detected once, and under 25% sits in the top ten. Comment on this clone: Its target is not known.

Germline loops: CDR1 SNHLY, CDR2 FYNNEI. There are 14 residues in the CDR3. The trim removed 5 bases at V and 4 bases at J, leaving 3 bases unmatched. The material sequenced was peripheral blood, taken on day 0 of AZD1222 vaccination. This rearrangement joins TRBV2 to TRBJ1-5; 9 positions agree with TRBD1. The source of this sequence is an adult in good health. In DNA, the CDR3 is TGTGCCAGCAGTCCCGGGACAGGGAATCAGCCCCAGCATTTT. This encodes CASSPGTGNQPQHF.